This TCR beta chain was obtained from a study of T cell responses to AZD1222 COVID-19 vaccine. Study information: Pooling of second doses given at about 4 or about 12 weeks was done.

Whole-study results and caveats: Without day 14 samples, only post-peak T cell repertoires were studied. Among the donors, most were white British and more were female, and clonal diversity was possibly underestimated.

Concerning this clone itself: The antigen is not known.

Only in-frame clones appear in the TCRdb table, and some are missing; sequencing was by immunoSEQ multiplex PCR. The sample lists about 150,000 clones, 90% occurring once. The sequences come from peripheral blood, collected on day 0 of AZD1222 vaccination. This TCR came from an adult in good health.

The CDR3 spells CASRWGEGLYEQYF. The CDR3 DNA is TGCGCCAGCAGATGGGGGGAGGGCCTCTACGAGCAGTACTTC. The chain combines TRBV10-2 with TRBJ2-7, with 7 nucleotides matching TRBD2. The CDR3 contains 14 residues. J was trimmed by 3 bases and V by 6 bases; bases with no gene match: 8. From germline, CDR1 is WSHSY and CDR2 SAAADI.